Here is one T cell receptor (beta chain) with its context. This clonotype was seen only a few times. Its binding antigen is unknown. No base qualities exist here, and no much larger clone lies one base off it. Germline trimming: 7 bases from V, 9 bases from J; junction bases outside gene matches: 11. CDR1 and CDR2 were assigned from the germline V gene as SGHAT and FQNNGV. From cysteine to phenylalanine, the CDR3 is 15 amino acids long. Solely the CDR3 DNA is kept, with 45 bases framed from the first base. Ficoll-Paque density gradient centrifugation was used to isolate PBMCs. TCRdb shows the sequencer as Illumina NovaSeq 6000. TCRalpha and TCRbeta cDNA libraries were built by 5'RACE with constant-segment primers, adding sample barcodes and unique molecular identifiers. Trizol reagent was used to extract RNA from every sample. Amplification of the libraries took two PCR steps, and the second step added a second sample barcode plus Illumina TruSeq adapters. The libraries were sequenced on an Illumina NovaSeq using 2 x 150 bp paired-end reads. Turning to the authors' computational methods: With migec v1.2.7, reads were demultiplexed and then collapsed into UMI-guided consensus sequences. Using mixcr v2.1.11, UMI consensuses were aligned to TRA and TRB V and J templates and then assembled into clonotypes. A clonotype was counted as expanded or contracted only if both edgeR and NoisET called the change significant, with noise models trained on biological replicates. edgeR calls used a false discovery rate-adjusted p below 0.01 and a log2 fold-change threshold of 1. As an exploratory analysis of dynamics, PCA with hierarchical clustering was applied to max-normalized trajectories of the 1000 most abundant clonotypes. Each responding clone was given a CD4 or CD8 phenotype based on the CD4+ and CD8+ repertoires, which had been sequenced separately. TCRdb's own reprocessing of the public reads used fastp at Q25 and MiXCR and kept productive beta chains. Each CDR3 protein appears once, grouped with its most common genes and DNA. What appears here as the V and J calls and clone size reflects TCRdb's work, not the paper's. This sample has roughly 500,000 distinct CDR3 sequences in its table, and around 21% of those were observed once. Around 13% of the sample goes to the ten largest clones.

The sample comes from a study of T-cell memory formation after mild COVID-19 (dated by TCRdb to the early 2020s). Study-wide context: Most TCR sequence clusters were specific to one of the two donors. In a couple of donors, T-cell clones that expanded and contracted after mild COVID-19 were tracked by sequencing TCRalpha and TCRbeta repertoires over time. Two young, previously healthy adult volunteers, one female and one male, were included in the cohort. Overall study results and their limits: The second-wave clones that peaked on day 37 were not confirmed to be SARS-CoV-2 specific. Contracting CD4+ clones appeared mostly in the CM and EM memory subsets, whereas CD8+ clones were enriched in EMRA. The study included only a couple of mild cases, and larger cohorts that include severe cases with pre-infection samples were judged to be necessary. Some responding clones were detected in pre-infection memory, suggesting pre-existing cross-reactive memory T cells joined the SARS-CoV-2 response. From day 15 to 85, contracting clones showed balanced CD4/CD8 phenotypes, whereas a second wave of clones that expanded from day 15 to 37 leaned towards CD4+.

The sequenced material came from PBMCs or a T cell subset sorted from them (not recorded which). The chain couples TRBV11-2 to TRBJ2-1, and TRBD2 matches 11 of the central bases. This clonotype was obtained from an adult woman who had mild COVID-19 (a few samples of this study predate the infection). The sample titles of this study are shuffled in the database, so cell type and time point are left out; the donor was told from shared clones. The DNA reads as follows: TGTGCCAGCACGAGGGGACTAGCGGCAGGGGGTGAGCAGTTCTTC. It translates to CASTRGLAAGGEQFF.